The 5 T cell receptor beta chains presented below share a single source sample, sequenced in a study of response to subunit inactivated influenza vaccine. Using its own MiXCR run on the RT-PCR reads, TCRdb lists one record per CDR3 protein. Among about half a million distinct CDR3 sequences listed, approximately 7.6% were seen once. Material: PBMCs from blood, obtained less than 30 months after vaccination. The receptor set was obtained from a man aged 50-75 years who received an inactivated influenza vaccine.

This clonotype was picked up a small number of times. The rearrangement links TRBV4-1 to TRBJ1-1; D remains unclear. The CDR3 has 15 amino acids. V was pared by 4 bases and J by 2 bases, with 14 bases between. Germline values: CDR1 MGHRA, CDR2 YSYEKL. This chain's CDR3 is CASSPNPTVNTEAFF. Written as DNA, the CDR3 is TGCGCCAGCAGCCCGAATCCGACGGTAAACACTGAAGCTTTCTTT.

This clonotype was seen a handful of times. The chain joins TRBV29-1 to TRBJ2-5; D call uncertain. The CDR3 covers 15 residues. Trimming removed 3 bases at V and 1 base at J, with 15 bases between. In germline, CDR1 is SQVTM, CDR2 ANQGSEA. Written as DNA, the CDR3 is TGCAGCGTTGAGAGGCAGGCAAACGTCCAAGAGACCCAGTACTTC. Its translation is CSVERQANVQETQYF.

This chain links TRBV20-1 with TRBJ2-1; D is possibly TRBD1 (6 bases). CDR3 length equals 15 residues. Germline values: CDR1 DFQATT, CDR2 SNEGSKA (reference sequence). The ends were cut back, 4 bases at V and 5 bases at J, with 18 bases in the middle. This CDR3 is CSANPLTGLNNEQFF. In nucleotides, the CDR3 is TGCAGTGCTAATCCTCTGACAGGATTGAACAATGAGCAGTTCTTC.

This clonotype was detected ten times or more. The chain carries TRBV10-3 and TRBJ2-7; D gene unclear. The ends were cut back, 10 bases at V and 0 bases at J, with 16 bases in the middle. The CDR3 loop spans 14 amino acids. Per the germline V gene, CDR1 is ENHRY and CDR2 is SYGVKD. CDR3 residues: CATRPPSSSYEQYF. The CDR3 DNA reads TGTGCCACAAGACCCCCTTCTAGCTCCTACGAGCAGTACTTC.

In its sample, this clonotype was seen many times. The rearrangement joins TRBV20-1 to TRBJ1-2; D is perhaps TRBD1 (6 bases). Trimming cost V 0 bases and J 1 base, with 18 bases left between them. The CDR3 consists of 17 residues. Germline V gene data show CDR1 as DFQATT and CDR2 as SNEGSKA (reference sequence). The chain's CDR3 is CSARDAPAGGLNYGYTF. The CDR3 DNA reads TGCAGTGCTAGAGATGCGCCGGCGGGGGGGCTTAACTATGGCTACACCTTC.